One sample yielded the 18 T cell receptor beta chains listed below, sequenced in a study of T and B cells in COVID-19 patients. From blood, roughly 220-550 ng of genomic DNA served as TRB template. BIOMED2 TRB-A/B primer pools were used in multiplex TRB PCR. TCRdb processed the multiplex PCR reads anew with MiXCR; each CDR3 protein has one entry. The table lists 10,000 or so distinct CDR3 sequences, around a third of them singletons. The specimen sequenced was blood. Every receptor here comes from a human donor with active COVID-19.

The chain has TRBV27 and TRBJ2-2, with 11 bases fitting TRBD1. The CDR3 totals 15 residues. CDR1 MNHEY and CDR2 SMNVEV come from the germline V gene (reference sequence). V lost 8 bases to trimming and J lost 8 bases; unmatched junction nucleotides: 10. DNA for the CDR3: TGTGCCAGCCTAAGGGACAGGGGGAATTATGGGGAGCTGTTTTTT. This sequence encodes CASLRDRGNYGELFF.

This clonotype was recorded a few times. The CDR3 coding sequence is TGTGCCAGCAGTTACTCGCCGGGACTAGCCAGGGAGACCCAGTACTTC. This gives the protein CASSYSPGLARETQYF. The rearrangement joins TRBV6-2 or TRBV6-3 to TRBJ2-5, with TRBD2 matching 9 bases. J gave up 5 bases and V 0 bases, and 7 bases lay outside the gene matches. From germline, CDR1 is MNHEY and CDR2 SVGEGT. This CDR3 contains 16 residues.

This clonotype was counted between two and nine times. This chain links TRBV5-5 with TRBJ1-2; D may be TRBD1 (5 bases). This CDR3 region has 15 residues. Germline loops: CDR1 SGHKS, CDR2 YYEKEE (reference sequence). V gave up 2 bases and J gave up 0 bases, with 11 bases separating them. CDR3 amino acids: CASSFGTGPNYGYTF. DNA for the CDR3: TGTGCCAGCAGCTTCGGGACCGGACCTAACTATGGCTACACCTTC. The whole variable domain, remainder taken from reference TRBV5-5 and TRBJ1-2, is DAGVTQSPTHLIKTRGQQVTLRCSPISGHKSVSWYQQVLGQGPQFIFQYYEKEERGRGNFPDRFSARQFPNYSSELNVNALLLGDSALYLCASSFGTGPNYGYTFGSGTRLTVV.

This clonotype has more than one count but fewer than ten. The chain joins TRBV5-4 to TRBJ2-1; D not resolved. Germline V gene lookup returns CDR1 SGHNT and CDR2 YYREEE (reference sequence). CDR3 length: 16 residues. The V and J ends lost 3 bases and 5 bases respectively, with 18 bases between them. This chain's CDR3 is CASSWMRLDGHNEQFF. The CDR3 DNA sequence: TGTGCCAGCAGCTGGATGAGGTTAGACGGTCACAATGAGCAGTTCTTC.

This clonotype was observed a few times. DNA for the CDR3: TGTGCCAGCAGGGCAGGTCGGAACACTGAAGCTTTCTTT. It specifies CASRAGRNTEAFF. The rearrangement links TRBV12-3 or TRBV12-4 to TRBJ1-1; D gene uncertain. The CDR3 covers 13 residues. V was shortened by 6 bases and J by 1 base, with 9 bases between the two germline ends.

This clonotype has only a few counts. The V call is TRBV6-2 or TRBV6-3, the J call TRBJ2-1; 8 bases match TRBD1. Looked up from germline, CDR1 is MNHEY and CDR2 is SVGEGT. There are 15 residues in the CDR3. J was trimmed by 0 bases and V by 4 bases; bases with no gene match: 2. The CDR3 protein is CASSSGQVSYNEQFF. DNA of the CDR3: TGTGCCAGCAGTTCGGGACAGGTCTCCTACAATGAGCAGTTCTTC.

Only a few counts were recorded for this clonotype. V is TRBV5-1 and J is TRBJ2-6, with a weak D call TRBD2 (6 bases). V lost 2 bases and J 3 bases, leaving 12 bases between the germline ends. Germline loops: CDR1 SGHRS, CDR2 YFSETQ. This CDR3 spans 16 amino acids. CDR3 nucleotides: TGCGCCAGCAGCTTCGGATGGGGGGATGGGGCCAACGTCCTGACTTTC. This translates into CASSFGWGDGANVLTF. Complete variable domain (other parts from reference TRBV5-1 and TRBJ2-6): KAGVTQTPRYLIKTRGQQVTLSCSPISGHRSVSWYQQTPGQGLQFLFEYFSETQRNKGNFPGRFSGRQFSNSRSEMNVSTLELGDSALYLCASSFGWGDGANVLTFGAGSRLTVL.

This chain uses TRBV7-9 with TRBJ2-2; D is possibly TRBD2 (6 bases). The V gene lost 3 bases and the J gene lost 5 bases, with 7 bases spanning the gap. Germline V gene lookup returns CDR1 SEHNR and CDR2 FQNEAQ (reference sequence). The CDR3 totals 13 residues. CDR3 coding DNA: TGTGCCAGCAGCTTGGAGGGGACCGGGGAGCTGTTTTTT. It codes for CASSLEGTGELFF.

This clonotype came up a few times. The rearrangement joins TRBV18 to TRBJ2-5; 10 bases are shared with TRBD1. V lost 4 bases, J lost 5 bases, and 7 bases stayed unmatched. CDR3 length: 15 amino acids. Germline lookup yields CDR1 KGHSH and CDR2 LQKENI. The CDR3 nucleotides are TGTGCCAGCTCACAGGGACAGGGGATCGTCGAGACCCAGTACTTC. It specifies CASSQGQGIVETQYF.

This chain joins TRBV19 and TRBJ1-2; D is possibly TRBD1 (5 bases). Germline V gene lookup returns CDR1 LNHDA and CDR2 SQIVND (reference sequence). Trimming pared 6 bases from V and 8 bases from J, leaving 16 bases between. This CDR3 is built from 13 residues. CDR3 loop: CASSRGGTFGYTF. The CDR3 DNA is TGTGCCAGTAGCCGGGGCGGAACCTTCGGCTACACCTTC.

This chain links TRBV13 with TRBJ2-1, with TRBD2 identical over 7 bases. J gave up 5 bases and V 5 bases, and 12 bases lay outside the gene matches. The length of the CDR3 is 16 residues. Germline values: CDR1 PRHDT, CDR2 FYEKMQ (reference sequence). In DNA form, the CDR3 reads TGTGCCAGCAGCAGCTCGGACGGGACTACCGACAATGAGCAGTTCTTC. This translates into CASSSSDGTTDNEQFF.

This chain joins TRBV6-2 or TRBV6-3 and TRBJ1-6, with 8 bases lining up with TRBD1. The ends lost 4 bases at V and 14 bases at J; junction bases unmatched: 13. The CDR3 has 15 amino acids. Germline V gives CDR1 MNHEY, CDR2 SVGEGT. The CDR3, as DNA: TGTGCCAGCAGTTTATCTGGGACAGGTGCATTTGCCCTCCACTTT. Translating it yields CASSLSGTGAFALHF.

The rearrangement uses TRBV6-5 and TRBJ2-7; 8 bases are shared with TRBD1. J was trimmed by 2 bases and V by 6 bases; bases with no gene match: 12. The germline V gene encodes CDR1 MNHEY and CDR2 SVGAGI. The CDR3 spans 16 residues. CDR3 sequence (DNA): TGTGCCAGCAGGCCCGGGTGGGGACAGGCTACCTACGAGCAGTACTTC. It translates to CASRPGWGQATYEQYF.

CDR3 protein: CASSDGLAGATDTQYF. CDR3 bases: TGTGCCAGCAGCGATGGACTAGCGGGGGCCACAGATACGCAGTATTTT. J is TRBJ2-3 and V is TRBV7-2; 13 nucleotides match TRBD2. Germline values: CDR1 SGHTA, CDR2 FQGNSA. V gave up 5 bases and J gave up 2 bases; unmatched junction bases: 4. The CDR3 totals 16 residues.

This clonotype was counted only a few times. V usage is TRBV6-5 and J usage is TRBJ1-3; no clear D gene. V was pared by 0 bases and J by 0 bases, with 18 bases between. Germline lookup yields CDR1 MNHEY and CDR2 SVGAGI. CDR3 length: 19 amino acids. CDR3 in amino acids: CASSYSKGTGYSSGNTIYF. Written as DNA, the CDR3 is TGTGCCAGCAGTTACTCGAAGGGTACGGGTTACAGCTCTGGAAACACCATATATTTT.

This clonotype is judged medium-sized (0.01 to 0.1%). Here the CDR3 reads CASSPPRNRGTYEQYF. The DNA of the CDR3 is TGTGCCAGCTCACCTCCGCGCAACAGGGGGACCTACGAGCAGTACTTC. The chain employs TRBV18 and TRBJ2-7, with 8 bases lining up with TRBD1. With 3 bases clipped from V and 2 bases from J, the junction kept 9 bases outside the gene matches. Germline assignment: CDR1 KGHSH and CDR2 LQKENI. The CDR3 covers 16 residues.

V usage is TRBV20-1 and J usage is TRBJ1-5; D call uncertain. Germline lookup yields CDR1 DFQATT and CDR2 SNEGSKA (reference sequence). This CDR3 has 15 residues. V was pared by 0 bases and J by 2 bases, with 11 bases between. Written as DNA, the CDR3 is TGCAGTGCTAGAGACAGGTTGAGGGGCAATCAGCCCCAGCATTTT. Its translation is CSARDRLRGNQPQHF.

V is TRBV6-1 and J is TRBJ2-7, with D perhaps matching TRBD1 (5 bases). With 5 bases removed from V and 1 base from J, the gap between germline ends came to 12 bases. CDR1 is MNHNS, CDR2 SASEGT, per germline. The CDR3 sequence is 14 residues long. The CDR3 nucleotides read TGTGCCAGCAGTCTTGCCGACAGTTCCTACGAGCAGTACTTC. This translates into CASSLADSSYEQYF.